The 18 T cell receptor beta chains below all came from one sample that was sequenced in a study of response to subunit inactivated influenza vaccine. TCRdb ran MiXCR on the RT-PCR reads and lists one entry per CDR3 protein. Among about 800,000 distinct CDR3 sequences listed, approximately 21% were seen once. Here the sequenced sample was PBMCs from blood, taken 5 days after vaccination. All receptors derive from a man aged 50 or older who received an inactivated influenza vaccine.

This clonotype has just a few counts. This chain connects TRBV5-1 to TRBJ2-1, with D possibly matching TRBD2 (5 bases). From germline, CDR1 is SGHRS and CDR2 YFSETQ. Trimming took 1 base from V and 3 from J, leaving 11 bases between them. This CDR3 spans 15 amino acids. CDR3 sequence reads: CASSLNRLNYNEQFF. The CDR3 DNA follows: TGCGCCAGCAGCTTGAACAGACTAAACTACAATGAGCAGTTCTTC.

This clonotype was detected ten times or more. CDR3 protein: CASSLVAGGYGYTF. Written as DNA, the CDR3 is TGTGCCAGCAGCTTAGTGGCAGGGGGCTATGGCTACACCTTC. J is TRBJ1-2 and V is TRBV11-2; 7 bases match TRBD1. Trimming at V came to 1 base and at J to 4 bases, leaving 3 bases not matched to a gene. The CDR3 covers 14 residues. CDR1 and CDR2 from the germline V gene are SGHAT and FQNNGV. The full variable domain, rest sourced from reference TRBV11-2 and TRBJ1-2, is EAGVAQSPRYKIIEKRQSVAFWCNPISGHATLYWYQQILGQGPKLLIQFQNNGVVDDSQLPKDRFSAERLKGVDSTLKIQPAKLEDSAVYLCASSLVAGGYGYTFGSGTRLTVV.

This sequence joins TRBV24-1 and TRBJ2-3; a possible D gene is TRBD2 (7 bases). From germline, CDR1 is KGHDR and CDR2 SFDVKD. CDR3 length: 16 residues. Trimming stripped 0 bases from V and 0 bases from J, with 9 bases between. CDR3 sequence reads: CATSDLGGASTDTQYF. The CDR3 nucleotides read TGTGCCACCAGTGATTTGGGGGGGGCAAGCACAGATACGCAGTATTTT.

There are a few counts of this clonotype. The rearrangement links TRBV20-1 to TRBJ2-1; 11 bases line up with TRBD2. CDR1 is DFQATT and CDR2 is SNEGSKA in the germline V gene (reference sequence). V gave up 6 bases and J gave up 0 bases; unmatched junction bases: 7. The CDR3 is 16 amino acids. In nucleotides, the CDR3 is TGCAGTGCACCCGCTAGCGGGAGGAGCTCCTACAATGAGCAGTTCTTC. Translating gives CSAPASGRSSYNEQFF.

This clonotype has only a few counts. The V and J genes are TRBV10-3 and TRBJ2-3, with 12 positions matching TRBD2. The CDR3 runs to 17 residues. Losses at the gene ends were 2 bases for V and 4 bases for J; bases not matched to a gene: 7. CDR1 ENHRY and CDR2 SYGVKD come from the germline V gene. The CDR3 protein is CAISETTSGRNPDTQYF. For the CDR3, the DNA is TGTGCCATCAGTGAGACCACTAGCGGGAGGAACCCAGATACGCAGTATTTT.

The genes are TRBV18 and TRBJ1-4; 9 bases agree with TRBD1. Germline V lookup: CDR1 KGHSH, CDR2 LQKENI. Trimming removed 3 bases from V and 8 bases from J; junction bases left unmatched: 16. This CDR3 region has 18 residues. The CDR3 sequence is CASSPPGQGVTLREKLFF. CDR3 DNA: TGTGCCAGCTCACCGCCGGGACAGGGAGTTACTCTGCGAGAAAAACTGTTTTTT.

The chain links TRBV7-9 to TRBJ2-7; the match to TRBD1 covers 7 bases. Looked up from germline, CDR1 is SEHNR and CDR2 is FQNEAQ (reference sequence). Trimming took 3 bases from V and 13 from J; bases not matched to a gene: 9. The CDR3 has 12 amino acids. The CDR3: CASSFPMGQYYF. CDR3 sequence (DNA): TGTGCCAGCAGCTTTCCGATGGGACAGTACTACTTC.

J is TRBJ1-3 and V is TRBV3-1, with D possibly TRBD1 on 6 matching bases. There are 17 residues in the CDR3. The V and J ends lost 1 base and 3 bases respectively, with 16 bases between them. CDR1 is LGHDT and CDR2 is YNNKEL in the germline V gene (reference sequence). The CDR3 DNA follows: TGTGCCAGCAGCCAAGCCCTCGGAGGGGGACGTGGAAACACCATATATTTT. This sequence encodes CASSQALGGGRGNTIYF.

This clonotype was recorded a few times. The chain is built from TRBV4-2 and TRBJ2-7; D could derive from TRBD1 or TRBD2 (5 bases each). Germline loops: CDR1 LGHNA, CDR2 YNFKEQ. Trimming stripped 3 bases from V and 0 bases from J, with 9 bases between. The CDR3 is 14 residues long. CDR3 residues: CASSHGDHSYEQYF. The CDR3 DNA is TGTGCCAGCAGCCACGGGGACCACTCCTACGAGCAGTACTTC.

The chain employs TRBV7-9 and TRBJ2-7, with D possibly being TRBD1 (5 bases). The CDR3 consists of 16 residues. CDR1 is SEHNR and CDR2 is FQNEAQ in the germline V gene (reference sequence). V dropped 4 bases and J dropped 3 bases, with 19 bases sitting between them. CDR3 region: CASSSSSDKLDYEQYF. The CDR3 region has the DNA TGTGCCAGCAGCTCATCGTCGGACAAGTTAGACTACGAGCAGTACTTC.

This clonotype was counted at least ten times. The chain combines TRBV20-1 with TRBJ1-5, with 9 bases identical to TRBD1. The V segment lost 0 bases and the J segment 6 bases; nucleotides outside the gene matches: 6. From germline, CDR1 is DFQATT and CDR2 SNEGSKA (reference sequence). CDR3 size: 15 residues. The CDR3 loop is CSARDLGQGGQPQHF. The CDR3 region has the DNA TGCAGTGCTAGAGATTTGGGACAGGGAGGTCAGCCCCAGCATTTT.

The chain uses TRBV20-1 and TRBJ2-1; 9 bases fit TRBD1. CDR1 is DFQATT and CDR2 is SNEGSKA in the germline V gene (reference sequence). V dropped 0 bases and J dropped 6; count of bases not matched to a gene: 9. The CDR3 length is 16 residues. CDR3 coding DNA: TGCAGTGCTAGAGAAGGTGGACAGGGGTTTGTCAATGAGCAGTTCTTC. This codes for CSAREGGQGFVNEQFF.

In its sample, this clonotype was seen once. This rearrangement joins TRBV27 to TRBJ2-1; D remains ambiguous. Germline assignment: CDR1 MNHEY and CDR2 SMNVEV (reference sequence). The CDR3 runs to 15 residues. Trimming cost V 10 bases and J 6 bases, with 22 bases left between them. The DNA for the CDR3 is TGTGCCACCTCACGGGCTCCTAGTAGGTTCAATGAGCAGTTCTTC. Amino acids: CATSRAPSRFNEQFF.

The chain uses TRBV7-8 and TRBJ2-4; D unclear. This CDR3 spans 19 amino acids. Trimming removed 2 bases from V and 0 bases from J, with 20 bases in between. Germline CDR1 SGHVS, CDR2 FQNEAQ. The CDR3 DNA sequence: TGTGCCAGCAGCTTATCGTCTACGGCTTTCCCGCTAGCCAAAAACATTCAGTACTTC. It specifies CASSLSSTAFPLAKNIQYF. Supplemented by reference TRBV7-8 and TRBJ2-4, the full variable domain reads GAGVSQSPRYKVAKRGQDVALRCDPISGHVSLFWYQQALGQGPEFLTYFQNEAQLDKSGLPSDRFFAERPEGSVSTLKIQRTQQEDSAVYLCASSLSSTAFPLAKNIQYFGAGTRLSVL.

This chain uses TRBV20-1 with TRBJ2-5, with a weak D call TRBD2 (6 bases). Germline V CDR1 and CDR2: DFQATT, SNEGSKA (reference sequence). The CDR3 sequence is 14 residues long. V was clipped by 3 bases and J by 6 bases, with 17 bases between them. CDR3 DNA sequence: TGCAGTGCTAGCCCCGGGACTGCGGTACAGACCCAGTACTTC. This gives the protein CSASPGTAVQTQYF.

This clonotype was detected only a few times. The chain's CDR3 is CASTRRQGRTYNSPLHF. CDR3 coding DNA: TGTGCCAGCACCCGGCGGCAGGGGAGGACCTATAATTCACCCCTCCACTTT. The chain has TRBV12-3 or TRBV12-4 and TRBJ1-6; weak D call: TRBD1 (6 bases). V was shortened by 7 bases and J by 2 bases, with 18 bases between the two germline ends. This CDR3 has 17 amino acids.

This clonotype showed up just a few times. This rearrangement joins TRBV15 to TRBJ2-2; D is undetermined. The CDR3 is made up of 15 amino acids. Germline loops: CDR1 LNHNV, CDR2 YYDKDF (reference sequence). Between the trimmed V and J ends, which lost 0 bases and 6 bases, there was a span of 11 bases. In DNA, the CDR3 is TGTGCCACCAGCAGAGATCCCTTTTTGGCCGGGGAGCTGTTTTTT. This translates into CATSRDPFLAGELFF.

The sample holds many counts of this clonotype. The chain joins TRBV20-1 to TRBJ1-1; no clear D gene. The CDR3 covers 12 residues. Trimming took off 0 bases at V and 4 bases at J, with 6 bases between the two ends. CDR1 DFQATT and CDR2 SNEGSKA come from the germline V gene (reference sequence). The CDR3 nucleotides are TGCAGTGCTAGAGAGGGAAGCACTGAAGCTTTCTTT. It specifies CSAREGSTEAFF.